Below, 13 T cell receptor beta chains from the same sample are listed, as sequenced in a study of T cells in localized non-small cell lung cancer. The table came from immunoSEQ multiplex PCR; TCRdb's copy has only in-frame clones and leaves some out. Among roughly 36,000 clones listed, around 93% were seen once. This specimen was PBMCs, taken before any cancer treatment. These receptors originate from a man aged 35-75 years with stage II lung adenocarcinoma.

The CDR3, as DNA: TGTGCCAGCAGCGGGAGGCTTACCCAGGACGAGCAGTACTTC. It specifies CASSGRLTQDEQYF. The chain uses TRBV7-9 and TRBJ2-7; perhaps TRBD2 as D (6 bases). From germline, CDR1 is SEHNR and CDR2 FQNEAQ (reference sequence). The CDR3 contains 14 residues. The V gene lost 5 bases and the J gene lost 5 bases, with 16 bases spanning the gap. The complete variable domain, with remaining parts taken from reference TRBV7-9 and TRBJ2-7, reads DTGVSQNPRHKITKRGQNVTFRCDPISEHNRLYWYRQTLGQGPEFLTYFQNEAQLEKSRLLSDRFSAERPKGSFSTLEIQRTEQGDSAMYLCASSGRLTQDEQYFGPGTRLTVT.

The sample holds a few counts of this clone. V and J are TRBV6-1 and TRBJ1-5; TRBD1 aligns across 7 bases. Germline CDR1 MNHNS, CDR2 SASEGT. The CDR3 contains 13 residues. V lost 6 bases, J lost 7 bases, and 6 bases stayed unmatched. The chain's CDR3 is CASSRDSLQPQHF. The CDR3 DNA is TGTGCCAGCAGCCGGGACAGTCTCCAGCCCCAGCATTTT.

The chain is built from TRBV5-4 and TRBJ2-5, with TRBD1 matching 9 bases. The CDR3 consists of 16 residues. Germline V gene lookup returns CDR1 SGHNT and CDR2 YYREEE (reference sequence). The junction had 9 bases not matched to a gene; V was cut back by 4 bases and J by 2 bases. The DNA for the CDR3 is TGTGCCAGCAGCCCCATGACAGGGGGAGGTCAAGAGACCCAGTACTTC. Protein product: CASSPMTGGGQETQYF.

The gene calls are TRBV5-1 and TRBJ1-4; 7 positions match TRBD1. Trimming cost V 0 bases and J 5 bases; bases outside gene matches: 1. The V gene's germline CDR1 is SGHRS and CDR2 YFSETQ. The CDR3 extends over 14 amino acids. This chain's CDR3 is CASSLGDSNEKLFF. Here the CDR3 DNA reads TGCGCCAGCAGCTTGGGGGACAGCAATGAAAAACTGTTTTTT.

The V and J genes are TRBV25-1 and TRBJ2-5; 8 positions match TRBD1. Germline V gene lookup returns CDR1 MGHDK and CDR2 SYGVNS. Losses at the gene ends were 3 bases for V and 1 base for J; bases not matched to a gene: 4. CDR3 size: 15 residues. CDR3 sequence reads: CASSEDRAFQETQYF. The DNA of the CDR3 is TGTGCCAGCAGTGAGGACAGGGCCTTCCAAGAGACCCAGTACTTC.

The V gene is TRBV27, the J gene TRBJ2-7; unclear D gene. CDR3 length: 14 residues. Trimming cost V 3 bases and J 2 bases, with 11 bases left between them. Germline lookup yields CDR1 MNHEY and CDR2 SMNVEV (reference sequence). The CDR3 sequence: CASSFTQRPYEQYF. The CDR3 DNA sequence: TGTGCCAGCAGTTTTACCCAACGCCCCTACGAGCAGTACTTC.

The CDR3 DNA follows: TGTGCCTCCGGGGTCGGCGGGACAGGGGTCAATGAGCAGTTCTTC. This sequence encodes CASGVGGTGVNEQFF. The chain links TRBV6-6 to TRBJ2-1, with 10 bases aligning to TRBD1. The CDR3 runs to 15 residues. Trimming removed 11 bases from V and 6 bases from J; junction bases left unmatched: 13. Germline CDR1 reads MNHNY; CDR2 reads SVGAGI (reference sequence).

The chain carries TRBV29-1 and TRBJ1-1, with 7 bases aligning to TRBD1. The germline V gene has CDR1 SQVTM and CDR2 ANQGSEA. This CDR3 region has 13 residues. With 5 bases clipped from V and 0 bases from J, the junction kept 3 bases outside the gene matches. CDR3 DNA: TGCAGCGTTCGGGACAGAGTGAACACTGAAGCTTTCTTT. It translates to CSVRDRVNTEAFF.

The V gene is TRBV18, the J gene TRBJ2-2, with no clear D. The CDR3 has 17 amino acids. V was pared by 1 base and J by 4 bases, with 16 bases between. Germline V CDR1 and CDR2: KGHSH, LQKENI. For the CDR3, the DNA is TGTGCCAGCTCACCACGGGATAGGGTTGGTACCACCGGGGAGCTGTTTTTT. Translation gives CASSPRDRVGTTGELFF.

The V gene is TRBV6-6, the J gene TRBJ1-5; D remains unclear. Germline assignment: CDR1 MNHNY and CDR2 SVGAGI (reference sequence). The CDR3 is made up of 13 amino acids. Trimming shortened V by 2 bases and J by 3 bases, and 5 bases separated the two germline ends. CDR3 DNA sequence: TGTGCCAGCAGTTACAATCCCAATCAGCCCCAGCATTTT. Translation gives CASSYNPNQPQHF.

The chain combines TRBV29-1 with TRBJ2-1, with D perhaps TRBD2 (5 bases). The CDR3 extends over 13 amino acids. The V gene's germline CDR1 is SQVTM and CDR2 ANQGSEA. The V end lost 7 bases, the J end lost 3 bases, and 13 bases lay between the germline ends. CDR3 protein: CSASSLNYNEQFF. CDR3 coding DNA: TGCAGCGCGTCTAGCCTCAACTACAATGAGCAGTTCTTC.

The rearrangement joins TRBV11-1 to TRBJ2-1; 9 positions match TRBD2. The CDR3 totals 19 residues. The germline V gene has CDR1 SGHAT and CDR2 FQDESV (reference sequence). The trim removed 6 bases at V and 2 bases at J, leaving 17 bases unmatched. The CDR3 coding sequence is TGTGCCAGCAGTTCCCCCAAAGTAGCGGGAGATGGCCCCTACAATGAGCAGTTCTTC. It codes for CASSSPKVAGDGPYNEQFF. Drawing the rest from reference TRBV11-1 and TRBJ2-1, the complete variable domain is EAEVAQSPRYKITEKSQAVAFWCDPISGHATLYWYRQILGQGPELLVQFQDESVVDDSQLPKDRFSAERLKGVDSTLKIQPAELGDSAMYLCASSSPKVAGDGPYNEQFFGPGTRLTVL.

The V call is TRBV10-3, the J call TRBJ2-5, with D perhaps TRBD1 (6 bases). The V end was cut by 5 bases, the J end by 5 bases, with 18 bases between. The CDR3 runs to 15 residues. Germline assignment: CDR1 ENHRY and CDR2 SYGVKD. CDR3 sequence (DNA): TGTGCCATCAGTCCGGGACAACAATCCAGGGAGACCCAGTACTTC. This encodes CAISPGQQSRETQYF.